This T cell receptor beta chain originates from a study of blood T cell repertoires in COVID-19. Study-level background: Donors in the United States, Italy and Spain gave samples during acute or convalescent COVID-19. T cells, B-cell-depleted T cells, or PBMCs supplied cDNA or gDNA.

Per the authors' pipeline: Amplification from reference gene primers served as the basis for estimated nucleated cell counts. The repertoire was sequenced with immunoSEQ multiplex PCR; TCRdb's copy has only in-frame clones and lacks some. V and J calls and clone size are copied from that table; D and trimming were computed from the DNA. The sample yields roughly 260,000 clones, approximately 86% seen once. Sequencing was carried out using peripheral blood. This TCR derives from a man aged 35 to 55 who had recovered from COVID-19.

CDR3 DNA sequence: TGTGCCAGCAGCTTATCGACGGGAAATGGCTACACCTTC. It encodes CASSLSTGNGYTF. The rearrangement uses TRBV11-1 and TRBJ1-2; D is unclear. The CDR3 covers 13 residues. Between the trimmed V and J ends, which lost 2 bases and 6 bases, there was a span of 10 bases. Germline CDR1 and CDR2: SGHAT and FQDESV (reference sequence). Supplemented by reference TRBV11-1 and TRBJ1-2, the full variable domain reads EAEVAQSPRYKITEKSQAVAFWCDPISGHATLYWYRQILGQGPELLVQFQDESVVDDSQLPKDRFSAERLKGVDSTLKIQPAELGDSAMYLCASSLSTGNGYTFGSGTRLTVV.